This is a list of T cell receptor beta chains from one sample in a study of cytomegalovirus exposure and HLA in healthy donors. Profiling relied on immunoSEQ multiplex PCR, and the TCRdb table lists in-frame clones only, not all of them. This repertoire shows 95,000 to 120,000 clones, approximately 85% found once; its top ten account for 3% to 3.5%. The sequenced sample consisted of PBMCs. These receptors all come from a woman under 30 in good health and CMV-seronegative. The CDR3 runs from the conserved cysteine through the conserved F or W. Fields, in order: J gene, clone size, V gene, D gene, CDR3 DNA, CDR3 protein. D genes are given only for firm matches. Not all rows give a size; the values are once, few, many and, for expanded clones, a class.

>TRBJ2-7|NA|TRBV27|NA
TGTGCCAGCAGTCCCCGGAGCGGCGAGCAGTACTTC
CASSPRSGEQYF
>TRBJ1-3|NA|TRBV19|NA
TGTGCCAGTAGGCTAAACTCTGGAAACACCATATATTTT
CASRLNSGNTIYF
>TRBJ2-7|once|TRBV21-1|NA
TGTGCCAGCAGCAAAGGGCGGGACAGGGAATCGAATCCGTCCTACGAGCAGTACTTC
CASSKGRDRESNPSYEQYF
>TRBJ2-5|NA|TRBV27|TRBD2
TGTGCCAGCAGCGAGCGGGGGGGGAGGGGAGAGACCCAGTACTTC
CASSERGGRGETQYF
>TRBJ2-1|NA|TRBV28|TRBD2
TGTGCCAGCAGTTTGTCCCCGGGACTAGCGGTTTACAATGAGCAGTTCTTC
CASSLSPGLAVYNEQFF
>TRBJ2-7|few|TRBV7-5|NA
TGTGTCAGAAGCTTAGGCGGCTACGAGCAGTACTTC
CVRSLGGYEQYF
>TRBJ1-6|NA|TRBV19|NA
TGTGCCAGTAGTATAGGGGGGGAATCACCCCTCCACTTT
CASSIGGESPLHF
>TRBJ1-2|few|TRBV19|TRBD1
TGTGCCAGTAGTCCCGACAGGGTCCGTGAAGGCTACACCTTC
CASSPDRVREGYTF
>TRBJ2-1|NA|TRBV28|TRBD2
TGTGCCAGCCGGGGGGATTCCTACAATGAGCAGTTCTTC
CASRGDSYNEQFF
>TRBJ1-2|few|TRBV27|NA
TGTGCCAGCAGTTTATCGAGGGGGAGCTATGGCTACACCTTC
CASSLSRGSYGYTF
>TRBJ1-5|NA|TRBV7-2|TRBD1
TGTGCCAGCAGCTCGAGGTCCGGGACAGGGGATCAGCCCCAGCATTTT
CASSSRSGTGDQPQHF
>TRBJ2-1|NA|TRBV7-2|TRBD1
TGTGCCAGCAGCCCGGGACAGGGGGGATGGAATGAGCAGTTCTTC
CASSPGQGGWNEQFF
>TRBJ2-1|NA|TRBV9|NA
TGTGCCAGCAGTGATGAAATAGGGGGGGCCTTAAATGAGCAGTTCTTC
CASSDEIGGALNEQFF
>TRBJ1-2|NA|TRBV11-2|TRBD1
TGTGCCAGCAGCTTAGCTGTTTGGGGCAGGGGGGATAACTATGGCTACACCTTC
CASSLAVWGRGDNYGYTF
>TRBJ2-7|NA|TRBV2|TRBD1
TGTGCCAGCAGTGAACTCGGGGGATTAGACAGGGGGACTTACAAGCAGTACTTC
CASSELGGLDRGTYKQYF
>TRBJ2-2|NA|TRBV10-3|TRBD2
TGTGCCATCAGCGGGGGGGCCGGGGAGCTGTTTTTT
CAISGGAGELFF
>TRBJ2-7|NA|TRBV25-1|NA
TGTGCCAGCAGTGAATCAGGGTCCGCTTCCTACGAGCAGTACTTC
CASSESGSASYEQYF
>TRBJ2-1|NA|TRBV13|NA
TGTGCCAGCAGCCACCCGACAGCTTACAATGAGCAGTTCTTC
CASSHPTAYNEQFF
>TRBJ2-5|NA|TRBV14|TRBD1
TGTGCCAGCAGCCCACGGACAGGGTACCAAGAGACCCAGTACTTC
CASSPRTGYQETQYF
>TRBJ2-7|NA|TRBV30|TRBD2
TGTGCCTGGGCCTTTGGCGGGGGGATCGACGAGCAGTACTTC
CAWAFGGGIDEQYF
>TRBJ1-1|NA|TRBV10-2|NA
TGCGCCAGCAGCGCCACGGGGATACGGAACACTGAAGCTTTCTTT
CASSATGIRNTEAFF
>TRBJ1-2|NA|TRBV28|TRBD1
TGTGCCAGCAGTTCGACGGTGGGGACAGGAGATGTGAATGGCTACACCTTC
CASSSTVGTGDVNGYTF
>TRBJ2-1|once|TRBV29-1|NA
TGCAGCGTTGAGTGGCCCAGGGTAGAAGATGAGCAGTTCTTC
CSVEWPRVEDEQFF
>TRBJ2-1|NA|TRBV27|TRBD2
TGTGCCAGCCTACCGGGGCGGGGGGCGATTGAGCAGTTCTTC
CASLPGRGAIEQFF
>TRBJ1-1|few|TRBV6-5|NA
TGTGCCAGCGGTAAGCCTCTACAGGGGAACACTGAAGCTTTCTTT
CASGKPLQGNTEAFF
>TRBJ2-4|NA|TRBV7-9|NA
TGTGCCAGCTCTCCGGGGGACGGCGTGAACATTCAGTACTTC
CASSPGDGVNIQYF
>TRBJ1-2|NA|TRBV2|TRBD1
TGTGCCAGCAGTCCTAGGACAGGGCATGGCTACACCTTC
CASSPRTGHGYTF
>TRBJ1-6|few|TRBV4-2|NA
TGTGCCAGCAGCCAAGAAGGACCGGGAAATAATTCACCCCTCCACTTT
CASSQEGPGNNSPLHF
>TRBJ1-1|NA|TRBV13|TRBD1
TGTGCCAGCAGGGACAGGGGGAGCTCCAACACTGAAGCTTTCTTT
CASRDRGSSNTEAFF
>TRBJ2-1|NA|TRBV4-2|TRBD2
TGTGCCAGCAGCCAAGGGACCGAGCGGGGCTACAATGAGCAGTTCTTC
CASSQGTERGYNEQFF
>TRBJ2-5|NA|TRBV25-1|TRBD2
TGTGCCAGCACGAGTAGGGTAGCGGGGGCCGACCAAGAGACCCAGTACTTC
CASTSRVAGADQETQYF
>TRBJ2-7|NA|TRBV6-5|NA
TGTGCCAGCACCTCATGGAGAGGCGAGCAGTACTTC
CASTSWRGEQYF
>TRBJ2-2|NA|TRBV18|NA
TGTGCCAGCTCGCTACAGAGGGTCACCGGGGAGCTGTTTTTT
CASSLQRVTGELFF
>TRBJ2-5|NA|TRBV7-9|NA
TGTGCCAGCAGTTCCCTCCTCCAAGAGACCCAGTACTTC
CASSSLLQETQYF
>TRBJ1-6|few|TRBV5-6|TRBD1
TGTGCCAGCACCATCGGCAGGGGGAGAGGCTCACCCCTCCACTTT
CASTIGRGRGSPLHF
>TRBJ2-3|NA|TRBV6-5|NA
TGTGCCAGCAGTTACTCTGCGAGAGATACGCAGTATTTT
CASSYSARDTQYF
>TRBJ2-7|NA|TRBV28|TRBD1
TGTGCCAGCAGTTTATTGGACAGGGGCTACGAGCAGTACTTC
CASSLLDRGYEQYF
>TRBJ1-3|NA|TRBV5-1|NA
TGCGCCAGCAGCTTCCAGGACTCCGGAAACACCATATATTTT
CASSFQDSGNTIYF
>TRBJ2-7|NA|TRBV20-1|TRBD2
TGCAGTGCTGGGCAGGGAGGGGAGCAGTACTTC
CSAGQGGEQYF
>TRBJ1-1|NA|TRBV6-5|NA
TGTGCCAGCAGTCGTCTAAACACTGAAGCTTTCTTT
CASSRLNTEAFF
>TRBJ2-3|NA|TRBV4-1|TRBD2
TGCGCCAGCAGCCATCCCGGACTAGCGGGGGGGCCGGACACAGATACGCAGTATTTT
CASSHPGLAGGPDTDTQYF
>TRBJ2-1|NA|TRBV13|TRBD1
TGTGCCAGCAGCCTCAGTCGGACAGGGGGCAATGAGCAGTTCTTC
CASSLSRTGGNEQFF
>TRBJ2-3|NA|TRBV5-1|TRBD2
TGCGCCAGCAGTCGCGGGGGGGCAGATACGCAGTATTTT
CASSRGGADTQYF